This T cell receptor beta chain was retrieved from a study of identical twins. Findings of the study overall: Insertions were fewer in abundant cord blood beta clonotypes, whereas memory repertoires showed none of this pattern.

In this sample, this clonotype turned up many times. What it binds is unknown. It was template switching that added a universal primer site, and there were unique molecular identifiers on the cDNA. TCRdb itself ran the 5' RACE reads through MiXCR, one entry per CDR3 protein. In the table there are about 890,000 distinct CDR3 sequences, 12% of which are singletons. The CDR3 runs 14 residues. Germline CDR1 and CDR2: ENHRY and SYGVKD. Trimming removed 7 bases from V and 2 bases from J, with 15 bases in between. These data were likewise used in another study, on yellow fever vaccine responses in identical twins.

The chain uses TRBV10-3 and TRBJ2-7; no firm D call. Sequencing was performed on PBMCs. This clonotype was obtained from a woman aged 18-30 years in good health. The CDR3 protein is CAITPQATAYEQYF. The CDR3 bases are TGTGCCATCACCCCCCAGGCTACCGCCTACGAGCAGTACTTC.